The rows below give T cell receptor beta chains drawn from one sample of a study of blood T cell repertoires in COVID-19. Libraries were prepared by immunoSEQ multiplex PCR; TCRdb keeps only in-frame clonotypes and omits some of them. This table holds about 270,000 clones, 70% to 85% found once. Sequenced material: peripheral blood. Source of these receptors: a human donor with COVID-19, enrolled during active disease. The donor label of this sample is uncertain. The CDR3 runs from the conserved cysteine through the conserved F or W. The D gene is left open where the match is weak. Clone size is shown for a subset of rows, as once, few, many or a class of expanded clone.

D	V	size	J	DNA	CDR3
NA	TRBV5-8	NA	TRBJ2-7	TGTGCCAGCAGCTTGGGTATGGTGACTAGAGATTACGAGCAGTACTTC	CASSLGMVTRDYEQYF
TRBD2	TRBV7-9	NA	TRBJ2-7	TGTGCCAGCACCCTAGCGGGGAACTACGAGCAGTACTTC	CASTLAGNYEQYF
TRBD2	TRBV28	NA	TRBJ2-5	TGTGCCAGCAGTGGGACTACGCGGGAGACCCAGTACTTC	CASSGTTRETQYF
NA	TRBV7-9	NA	TRBJ1-2	TGTGCCAGCAGCAAAAATGGGGAGAACTATGGCTACACCTTC	CASSKNGENYGYTF
TRBD1	TRBV2	NA	TRBJ2-2	TGTGCCAGCACCCCTTTAGGGACAGGTTTCACCGGGGAGCTGTTTTTT	CASTPLGTGFTGELFF
NA	TRBV2	once	TRBJ2-2	TGTGCCAGCAGTGGAGAGCTTCGGCGGGGCGGGACCGGGGAGCTGTTTTTT	CASSGELRRGGTGELFF
NA	TRBV15	NA	TRBJ2-1	TGTGCCACCAGCAGAGTGGGGGGATTATACAATGAGCAGTTCTTC	CATSRVGGLYNEQFF
TRBD1	TRBV6-5	NA	TRBJ2-7	TGTGCCAGCATCTCTCCGGGACAGGGGGCCTACGAGCAGTACTTC	CASISPGQGAYEQYF
NA	TRBV12-3/TRBV12-4	NA	TRBJ2-7	TGTGCCAGCAGTTCACCGTGGACACGAGGGTACTTC	CASSSPWTRGYF
TRBD2	TRBV3-1/TRBV3-2	NA	TRBJ2-1	TGTGCCAGCAGCCATGGCGGACTAGCGGGAGGGCGTCCCTACAATGAGCAGTTCTTC	CASSHGGLAGGRPYNEQFF
NA	TRBV19	NA	TRBJ1-2	TGTGCCAGTAGTATGCTTTCAGGGAAAAAGGATGGCTACACCTTC	CASSMLSGKKDGYTF
TRBD1	TRBV5-1	NA	TRBJ1-2	TGCGCCAGCAGCTTGGGAGGGACAGGGGAGCCAGGTGGCTACACCTTC	CASSLGGTGEPGGYTF
NA	TRBV18	NA	TRBJ2-1	TGTGCCAGCTCACCGCCCGACAGTCTCAATGAGCAGTTCTTC	CASSPPDSLNEQFF
NA	TRBV27	NA	TRBJ1-5	TGTGCCAGCAGTTTAAGGGAGCGTTATCAGCCCCAGCATTTT	CASSLRERYQPQHF
TRBD1	TRBV6-1	NA	TRBJ1-2	TGTGCCAGCAGTGAACATTCCGGGACAGGGTATGGCTACACCTTC	CASSEHSGTGYGYTF
NA	TRBV28	once	TRBJ1-1	TGTGCCAGCAGTTCCAGGGAAGCTTTCTTT	CASSSREAFF
NA	TRBV2	NA	TRBJ1-3	TGTGCCAGCAGACCCAATGGACAGATAATCTCTGGAAACACCATATATTTT	CASRPNGQIISGNTIYF
NA	TRBV5-1	NA	TRBJ1-1	TGCGCCAGCAGCCCTGGGGGGGACACTGAAGCTTTCTTT	CASSPGGDTEAFF
NA	TRBV6-5	NA	TRBJ1-2	TGTGCCAGCAGGTCACAGGCTAACTATGGCTACACCTTC	CASRSQANYGYTF
NA	TRBV3-1/TRBV3-2	once	TRBJ1-2	TGTGCCAGCAGCCTCGGCCACAGGGTCTATGGCTACACCTTC	CASSLGHRVYGYTF
NA	TRBV27	NA	TRBJ2-2	TGTGCCACGACAGGGAACACCGGGGAGCTGTTTTTT	CATTGNTGELFF
TRBD1	TRBV29-1	NA	TRBJ1-1	TGCAGCGTTGAAGATCACCAGGGGGCCTGGAACCCTGAAGCTTTCTTT	CSVEDHQGAWNPEAFF
NA	TRBV7-8	NA	TRBJ2-7	TGTGCCAGCAGTCGGGGGATGGCCATGTCCTACGAGCAGTACTTC	CASSRGMAMSYEQYF
NA	TRBV5-1	NA	TRBJ2-1	TGCGCCAGCAGCTACAGAACTAGCTCCTACAATGAGCAGTTCTTC	CASSYRTSSYNEQFF
NA	TRBV6-4	NA	TRBJ1-2	TGTGCCAGCAGTGACTTAGGGAGAGATGGCTACACCTTC	CASSDLGRDGYTF
NA	TRBV9	NA	TRBJ2-7	TGTGCCAGCAGCGTAGAAGACGGGAGCGCCTCCTACGAGCAGTACTTC	CASSVEDGSASYEQYF
TRBD2	TRBV7-6	NA	TRBJ2-3	TGTGCCAGCAGCCCGACCATAAATGGGAGGGCCGCGGATACGCAGTATTTT	CASSPTINGRAADTQYF
TRBD2	TRBV6-2/TRBV6-3	once	TRBJ2-1	TGTGCCAGCAGTTACTCGCCTAGCGGGATGCCTCTCTGGGAGCAGTTCTTC	CASSYSPSGMPLWEQFF
TRBD2	TRBV7-2	NA	TRBJ2-5	TGTGCCAGCAGCTTAGAGGGACTACCGGGGAAGACCCAGTACTTC	CASSLEGLPGKTQYF
TRBD2	TRBV11-3	few	TRBJ2-1	TGTGCCAGCAGCTCGATAGCGGGAGTTAGGTTCTTC	CASSSIAGVRFF
NA	TRBV18	once	TRBJ2-7	TGTGCCAGCTCACCACGGGGGGTAGCTGACTCCTACGAGCAGTACTTC	CASSPRGVADSYEQYF
NA	TRBV3-1/TRBV3-2	NA	TRBJ2-2	TGTGCCAGCAGCGAAGATAAGTCTAGCGTGATCCACACCGGGGAGCTGTTTTTT	CASSEDKSSVIHTGELFF